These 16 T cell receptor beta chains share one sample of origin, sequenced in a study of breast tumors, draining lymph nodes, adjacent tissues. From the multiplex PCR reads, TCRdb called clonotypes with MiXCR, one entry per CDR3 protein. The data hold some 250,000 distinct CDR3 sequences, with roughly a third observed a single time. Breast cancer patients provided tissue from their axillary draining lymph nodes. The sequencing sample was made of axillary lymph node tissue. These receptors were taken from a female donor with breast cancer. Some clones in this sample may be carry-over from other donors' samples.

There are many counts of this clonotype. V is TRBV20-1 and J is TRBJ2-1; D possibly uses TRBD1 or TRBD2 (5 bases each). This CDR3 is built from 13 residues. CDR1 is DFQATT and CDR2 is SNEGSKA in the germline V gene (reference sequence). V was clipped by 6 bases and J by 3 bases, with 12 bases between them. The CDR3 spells CSARDLFYNEQFF. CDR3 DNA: TGCAGTGCCCGGGACCTGTTCTACAATGAGCAGTTCTTC.

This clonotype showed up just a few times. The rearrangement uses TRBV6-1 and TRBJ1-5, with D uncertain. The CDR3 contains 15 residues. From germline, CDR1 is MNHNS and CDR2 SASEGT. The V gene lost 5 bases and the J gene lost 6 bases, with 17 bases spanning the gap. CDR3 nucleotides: TGTGCCAGCAGTCTAATACGGGATTCCGGTCAGCCCCAGCATTTT. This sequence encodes CASSLIRDSGQPQHF.

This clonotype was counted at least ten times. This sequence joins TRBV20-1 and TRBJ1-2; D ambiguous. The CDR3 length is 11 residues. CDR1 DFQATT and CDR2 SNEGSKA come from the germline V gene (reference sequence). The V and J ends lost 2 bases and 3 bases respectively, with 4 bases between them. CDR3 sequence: CSARSDYGYTF. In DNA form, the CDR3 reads TGCAGTGCTAGATCTGACTATGGCTACACCTTC.

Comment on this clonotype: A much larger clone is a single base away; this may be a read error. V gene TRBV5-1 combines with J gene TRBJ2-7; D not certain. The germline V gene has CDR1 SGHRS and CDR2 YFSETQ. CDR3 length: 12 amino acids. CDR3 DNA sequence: TGCGCCAGCAGCTCAGACCGCTACGAGCACTACTTC. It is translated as CASSSDRYEHYF.

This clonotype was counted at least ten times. CDR3 protein: CASSLWTGDLYGYTF. In DNA, the CDR3 is TGCGCCAGCAGCCTCTGGACAGGCGATCTCTATGGCTACACCTTC. The V gene is TRBV4-1, the J gene TRBJ1-2; 7 bases are shared with TRBD1. The germline gives CDR1 MGHRA, CDR2 YSYEKL. J gave up 4 bases and V 4 bases, and 9 bases lay outside the gene matches. This CDR3 comprises 15 residues.

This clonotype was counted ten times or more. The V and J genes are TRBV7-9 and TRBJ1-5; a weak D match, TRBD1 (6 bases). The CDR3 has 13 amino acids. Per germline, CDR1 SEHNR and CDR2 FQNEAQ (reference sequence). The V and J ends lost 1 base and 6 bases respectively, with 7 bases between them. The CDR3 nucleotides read TGTGCCAGCAGCTTAGAAGGGGGTCAGCCCCAGCATTTT. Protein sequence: CASSLEGGQPQHF.

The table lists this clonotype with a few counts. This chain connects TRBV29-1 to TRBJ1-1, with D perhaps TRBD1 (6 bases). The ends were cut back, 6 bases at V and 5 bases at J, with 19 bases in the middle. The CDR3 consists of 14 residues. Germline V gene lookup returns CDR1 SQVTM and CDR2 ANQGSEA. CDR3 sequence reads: CSVEFYREGTEAFF. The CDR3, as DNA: TGCAGCGTCGAATTCTACAGGGAAGGGACTGAAGCTTTCTTT.

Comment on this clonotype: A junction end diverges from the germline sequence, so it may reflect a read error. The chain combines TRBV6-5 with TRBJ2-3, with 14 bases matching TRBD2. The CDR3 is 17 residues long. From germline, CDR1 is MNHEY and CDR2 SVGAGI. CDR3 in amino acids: CASSHSRTSGGSDTQYF. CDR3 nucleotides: TGTGCCAGCAGTCACTCACGGACTAGCGGGGGGTCAGATACGCAGTATTTT.

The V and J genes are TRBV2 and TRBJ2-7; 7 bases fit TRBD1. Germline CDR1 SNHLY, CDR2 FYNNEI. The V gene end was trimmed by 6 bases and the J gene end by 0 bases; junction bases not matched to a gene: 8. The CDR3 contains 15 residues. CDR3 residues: CASRLEQGSSYEQYF. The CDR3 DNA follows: TGTGCCAGCAGGCTAGAACAGGGGAGCTCCTACGAGCAGTACTTC.

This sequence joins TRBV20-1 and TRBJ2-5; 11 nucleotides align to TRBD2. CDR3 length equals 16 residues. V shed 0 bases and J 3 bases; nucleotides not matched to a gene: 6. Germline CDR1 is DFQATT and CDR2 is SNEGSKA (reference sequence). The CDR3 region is CSARDPSGGIEETQYF. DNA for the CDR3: TGCAGTGCTAGAGATCCTAGCGGGGGGATTGAAGAGACCCAGTACTTC.

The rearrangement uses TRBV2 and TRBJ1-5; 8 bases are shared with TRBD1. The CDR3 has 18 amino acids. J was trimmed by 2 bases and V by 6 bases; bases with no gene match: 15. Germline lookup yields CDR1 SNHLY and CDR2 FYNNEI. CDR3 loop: CASSPGGRGGIGNQPQHF. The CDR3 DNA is TGTGCCAGCAGCCCAGGGGGCAGGGGTGGTATTGGCAATCAGCCCCAGCATTTT.

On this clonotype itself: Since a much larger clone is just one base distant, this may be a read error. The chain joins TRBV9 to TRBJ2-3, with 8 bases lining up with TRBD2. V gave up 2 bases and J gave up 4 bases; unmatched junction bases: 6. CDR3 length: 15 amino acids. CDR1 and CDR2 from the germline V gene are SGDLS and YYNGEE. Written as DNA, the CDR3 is TGTGCCAGCAGCGTCAGCGGGAGAGCCGCAGATACGCAGTATTTT. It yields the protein CASSVSGRAADTQYF.

CDR3 in DNA: TGTGCCAGCTCACCATATAACCAGGGATCTGAAGCTTTCTTT. Translated: CASSPYNQGSEAFF. This sequence joins TRBV25-1 and TRBJ1-1, with D possibly matching TRBD1 (5 bases). From germline, CDR1 is MGHDK and CDR2 SYGVNS. Trimming stripped 8 bases from V and 6 bases from J, with 19 bases between. The CDR3 is 14 amino acids.

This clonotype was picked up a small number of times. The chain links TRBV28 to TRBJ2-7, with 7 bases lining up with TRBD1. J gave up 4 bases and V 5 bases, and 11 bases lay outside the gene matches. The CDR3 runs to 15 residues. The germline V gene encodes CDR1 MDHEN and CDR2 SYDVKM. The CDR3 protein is CASSHGTDWRYEQYF. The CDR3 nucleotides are TGTGCCAGCAGTCATGGGACAGATTGGAGATACGAGCAGTACTTC.

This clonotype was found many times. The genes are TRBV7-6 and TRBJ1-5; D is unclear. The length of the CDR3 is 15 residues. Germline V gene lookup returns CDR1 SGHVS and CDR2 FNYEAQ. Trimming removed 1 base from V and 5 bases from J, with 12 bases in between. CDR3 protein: CASSLGQTSHQPQHF. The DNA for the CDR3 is TGTGCCAGCAGCTTAGGCCAGACTTCACATCAGCCCCAGCATTTT.

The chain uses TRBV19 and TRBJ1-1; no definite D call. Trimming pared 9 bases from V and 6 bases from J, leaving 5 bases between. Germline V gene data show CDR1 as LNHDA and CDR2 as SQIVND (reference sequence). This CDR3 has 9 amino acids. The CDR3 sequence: CASLAEAFF. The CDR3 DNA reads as TGTGCCAGCCTCGCTGAAGCTTTCTTT.